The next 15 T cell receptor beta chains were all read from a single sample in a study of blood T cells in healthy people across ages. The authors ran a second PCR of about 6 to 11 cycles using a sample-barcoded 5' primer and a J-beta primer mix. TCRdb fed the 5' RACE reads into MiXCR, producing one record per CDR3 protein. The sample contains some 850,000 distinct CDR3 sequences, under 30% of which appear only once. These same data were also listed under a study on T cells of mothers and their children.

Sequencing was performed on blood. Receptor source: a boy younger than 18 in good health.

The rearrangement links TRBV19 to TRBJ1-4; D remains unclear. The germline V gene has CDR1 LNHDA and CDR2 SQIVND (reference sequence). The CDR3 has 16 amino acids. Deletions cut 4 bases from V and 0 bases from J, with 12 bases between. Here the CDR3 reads CASSRNPTPTNEKLFF. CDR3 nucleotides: TGTGCCAGTAGTAGGAACCCGACGCCAACTAATGAAAAACTGTTTTTT.

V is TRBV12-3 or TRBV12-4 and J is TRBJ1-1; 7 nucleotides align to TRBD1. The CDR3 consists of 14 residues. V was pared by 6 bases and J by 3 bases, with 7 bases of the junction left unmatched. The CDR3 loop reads CASRSGQDHTEAFF. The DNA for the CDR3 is TGTGCCAGCAGATCAGGACAGGATCACACTGAAGCTTTCTTT.

The CDR3 sequence is CSVLGTGGPGELFF. The CDR3 bases are TGCAGCGTTCTAGGGACAGGGGGGCCCGGGGAGCTGTTTTTT. The chain joins TRBV29-1 to TRBJ2-2; 11 bases are shared with TRBD1. Germline V lookup: CDR1 SQVTM, CDR2 ANQGSEA. There are 14 residues in the CDR3. Trimming removed 5 bases from V and 6 bases from J; junction bases left unmatched: 5.

Written as DNA, the CDR3 is TGTGCCAGCAGCAAGGGGGACTATGGGAGCTACGAGCAGTACTTC. Its translation is CASSKGDYGSYEQYF. The V gene is TRBV21-1, the J gene TRBJ2-7; TRBD2 is the table's D call, not checked against the DNA. TRBV21-1 is shown as a pseudogene. CDR3 length: 15 residues.

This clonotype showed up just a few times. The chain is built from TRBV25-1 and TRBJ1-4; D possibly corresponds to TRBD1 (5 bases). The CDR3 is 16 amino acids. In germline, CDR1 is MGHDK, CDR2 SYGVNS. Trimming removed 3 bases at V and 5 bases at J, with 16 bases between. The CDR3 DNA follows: TGTGCCAGCAGTGAGAAAACGGGACGCCCGAATGAAAAACTGTTTTTT. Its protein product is CASSEKTGRPNEKLFF.

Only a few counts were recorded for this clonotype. CDR3 DNA sequence: TGTGCCAGCAGCGGATCCGGGACAGGGGGTTATGGCTACACCTTC. Residues: CASSGSGTGGYGYTF. V usage is TRBV14 and J usage is TRBJ1-2; TRBD1 matches 11 bases. From germline, CDR1 is SGHDN and CDR2 FVKESK. The V segment lost 5 bases and the J segment 5 bases; nucleotides outside the gene matches: 7. This CDR3 has 15 residues.

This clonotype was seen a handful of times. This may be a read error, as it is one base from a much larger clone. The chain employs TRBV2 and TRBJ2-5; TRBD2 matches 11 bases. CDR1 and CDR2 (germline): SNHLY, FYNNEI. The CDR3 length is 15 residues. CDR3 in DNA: TGTGCCAGCAGTATAGCGGGGGGGCACGGGGAGACCCAGCACTTC. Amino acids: CASSIAGGHGETQHF.

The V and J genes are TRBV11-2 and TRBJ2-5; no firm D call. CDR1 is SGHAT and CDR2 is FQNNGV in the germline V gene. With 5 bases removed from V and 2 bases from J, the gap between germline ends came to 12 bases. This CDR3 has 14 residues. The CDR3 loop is CASSRRWGQETQYF. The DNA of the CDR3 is TGTGCCAGCAGCCGACGCTGGGGACAAGAGACCCAGTACTTC.

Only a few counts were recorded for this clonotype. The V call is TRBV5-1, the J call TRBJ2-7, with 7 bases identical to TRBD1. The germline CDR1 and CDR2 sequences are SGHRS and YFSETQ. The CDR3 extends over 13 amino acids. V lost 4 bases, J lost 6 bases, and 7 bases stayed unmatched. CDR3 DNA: TGCGCCAGCAGCCAGCAGGGACAGTTCGAGCAGTACTTC. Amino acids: CASSQQGQFEQYF.

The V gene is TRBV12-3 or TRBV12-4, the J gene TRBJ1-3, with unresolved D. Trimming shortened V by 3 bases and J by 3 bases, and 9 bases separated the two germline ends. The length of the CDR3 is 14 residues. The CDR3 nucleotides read TGTGCCAGCAGTTTGTGGAGCCTTGGAAACACCATATATTTT. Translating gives CASSLWSLGNTIYF.

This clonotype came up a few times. The chain's CDR3 is CASSLGTLYTDTQYF. As DNA, the CDR3 is TGTGCCAGCAGTTTAGGGACTCTTTACACAGATACGCAGTATTTT. This chain joins TRBV12-3 or TRBV12-4 and TRBJ2-3; D may be TRBD2 (5 bases). Deletions cut 1 base from V and 2 bases from J, with 10 bases between. The CDR3 is 15 amino acids.

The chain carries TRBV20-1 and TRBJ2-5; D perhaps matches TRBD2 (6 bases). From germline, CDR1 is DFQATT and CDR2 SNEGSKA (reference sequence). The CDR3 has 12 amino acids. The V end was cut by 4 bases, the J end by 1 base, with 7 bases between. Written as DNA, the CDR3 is TGCAGTGCTAAGACTAGCCAAGAGACCCAGTACTTC. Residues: CSAKTSQETQYF.

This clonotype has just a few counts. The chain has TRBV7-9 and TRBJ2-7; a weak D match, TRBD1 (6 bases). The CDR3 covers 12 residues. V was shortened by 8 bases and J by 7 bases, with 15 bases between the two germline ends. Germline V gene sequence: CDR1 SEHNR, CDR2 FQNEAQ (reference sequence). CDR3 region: CASADSHREQYF. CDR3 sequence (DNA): TGTGCCAGCGCGGACAGTCATAGGGAGCAGTACTTC.

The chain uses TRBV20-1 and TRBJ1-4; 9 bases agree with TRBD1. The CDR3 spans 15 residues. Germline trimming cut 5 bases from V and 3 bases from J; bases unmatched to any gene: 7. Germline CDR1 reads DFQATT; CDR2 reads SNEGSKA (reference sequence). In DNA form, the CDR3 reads TGCAGTGCTCCCGACAGGGGGGAAGCTAATGAAAAACTGTTTTTT. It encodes CSAPDRGEANEKLFF.

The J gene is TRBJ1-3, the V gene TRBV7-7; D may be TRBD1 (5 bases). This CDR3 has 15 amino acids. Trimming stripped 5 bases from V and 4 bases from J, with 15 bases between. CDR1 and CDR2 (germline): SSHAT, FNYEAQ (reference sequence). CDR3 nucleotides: TGTGCCAGCAGCCAGGGACCAGAAGCAGGAAACACCATATATTTT. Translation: CASSQGPEAGNTIYF.